These 17 T cell receptor beta chains were sequenced from one sample in a study of response to subunit inactivated influenza vaccine. TCRdb ran MiXCR on the RT-PCR reads and lists one entry per CDR3 protein. The repertoire holds hundreds of thousands of distinct CDR3 sequences, 12% seen once, with roughly a tenth in the top ten. The source was PBMCs from blood, collected on the day of vaccination. The receptor source for this set is a man aged 45-65 years who received an inactivated influenza vaccine.

This clonotype turned up a few times. The V gene is TRBV29-1, the J gene TRBJ2-5; D is ambiguous. The length of the CDR3 is 11 residues. Germline loops: CDR1 SQVTM, CDR2 ANQGSEA. This CDR3 is CSCLAQETQYF. The CDR3 DNA sequence: TGCAGTTGCCTGGCCCAAGAGACCCAGTACTTC.

This clonotype showed up just a few times. The rearrangement joins TRBV12-3 or TRBV12-4 to TRBJ2-4, with a possible D match to TRBD1 (6 bases). The CDR3 contains 14 residues. Trimming stripped 6 bases from V and 15 bases from J, with 24 bases between. CDR3 DNA sequence: TGTGCCAGCAGCGGCCCCAGGGGCCTACAAGTTCTGTACTTC. This sequence encodes CASSGPRGLQVLYF.

The DNA for the CDR3 is TGCAGTGCTTTGGGGCTTACCCCTACGACGCAGTACTTC. It is translated as CSALGLTPTTQYF. This chain joins TRBV20-1 and TRBJ2-7; D is possibly TRBD1 (5 bases). The CDR3 sequence is 13 residues long. CDR1 and CDR2 (germline): DFQATT, SNEGSKA (reference sequence). Trimming stripped 5 bases from V and 9 bases from J, with 20 bases between.

Only a few counts were recorded for this clonotype. The chain carries TRBV20-1 and TRBJ1-6, with D perhaps matching TRBD1 (6 bases). From germline, CDR1 is DFQATT and CDR2 SNEGSKA (reference sequence). The CDR3 extends over 13 amino acids. Trimming removed 6 bases from V and 7 bases from J, with 13 bases in between. The CDR3 region is CSAVQGGNSPLHF. The CDR3 DNA sequence: TGCAGTGCAGTACAGGGCGGAAATTCACCCCTCCACTTT.

Many counts were recorded for this clonotype. This chain connects TRBV9 to TRBJ2-2; 9 positions match TRBD1. The V and J ends lost 4 bases and 3 bases, in that order; junction bases with no gene match: 7. The germline gives CDR1 SGDLS, CDR2 YYNGEE. The CDR3 length is 16 residues. CDR3 region: CASSPGGQGHTGELFF. CDR3 in DNA: TGTGCCAGCAGCCCTGGAGGACAGGGGCACACCGGGGAGCTGTTTTTT.

This clonotype was observed a handful of times. The V call is TRBV10-2, the J call TRBJ2-5, with TRBD2 identical over 15 bases. The germline V gene encodes CDR1 WSHSY and CDR2 SAAADI. V dropped 7 bases and J dropped 4; count of bases not matched to a gene: 4. This CDR3 has 15 residues. The CDR3 DNA follows: TGCGCCAGCACCCGGACTAGCGGGGGGGGAGAGACCCAGTACTTC. Protein product: CASTRTSGGGETQYF.

The sample holds a few counts of this clonotype. The V and J genes are TRBV10-3 and TRBJ2-5; 10 bases match TRBD2. This CDR3 is built from 14 residues. V dropped 3 bases and J dropped 5; count of bases not matched to a gene: 3. Germline CDR1 is ENHRY and CDR2 is SYGVKD. The CDR3 DNA reads as TGTGCCATCAGTGATACTAGCGGGATTGAGACCCAGTACTTC. Translated: CAISDTSGIETQYF.

The table lists this clonotype with a few counts. The rearrangement uses TRBV4-2 and TRBJ2-2; D not certain. Germline V gives CDR1 LGHNA, CDR2 YNFKEQ. V was clipped by 0 bases and J by 5 bases, with 10 bases between them. The CDR3 length is 15 residues. This CDR3 reads CASSQDLWGTGELFF. Here the CDR3 DNA reads TGTGCCAGCAGCCAAGATCTATGGGGAACCGGGGAGCTGTTTTTT.

About this clonotype: This likely stems from a read error, as it lies one base from a far larger clone. This chain links TRBV27 with TRBJ2-1, with D uncertain. Germline CDR1 and CDR2: MNHEY and SMNVEV (reference sequence). Deletions cut 3 bases from V and 6 bases from J, with 6 bases between. This CDR3 spans 12 amino acids. The CDR3, as DNA: TGTGCCAGCAGTTTCAGCTCCAATGAGCAGTTCTTC. It is translated as CASSFSSNEQFF.

This clonotype was counted between two and nine times. The chain recombines TRBV7-2 with TRBJ2-7, with 10 bases lining up with TRBD2. The J segment lost 6 bases and the V segment lost 6 bases, leaving 17 bases of the junction unmatched. The germline V gene has CDR1 SGHTA and CDR2 FQGNSA. This CDR3 comprises 17 residues. The DNA for the CDR3 is TGTGCCAGCAGACGAAACATCCTAGCGGGAGACCGTGGCGAGCAGTACTTC. As protein: CASRRNILAGDRGEQYF.

At least ten counts were recorded for this clonotype. The chain has TRBV6-1 and TRBJ2-6; 9 positions match TRBD2. Germline V gene lookup returns CDR1 MNHNS and CDR2 SASEGT. The CDR3 length is 16 residues. The ends lost 4 bases at V and 4 bases at J; junction bases unmatched: 5. The CDR3 protein is CASSGSGRSGANVLTF. The CDR3 DNA reads as TGTGCCAGCAGTGGTAGCGGGAGATCCGGGGCCAACGTCCTGACTTTC.

This clonotype was counted a few times. This sequence joins TRBV3-1 and TRBJ2-1; 7 bases align to TRBD2. The CDR3 covers 14 residues. V lost 3 bases and J lost 8; bases outside the gene matches: 7. The germline CDR1 and CDR2 sequences are LGHDT and YNNKEL (reference sequence). The CDR3: CASSHGTIGDEQFF. Here the CDR3 DNA reads TGTGCCAGCAGCCACGGGACTATCGGCGATGAGCAGTTCTTC.

This clonotype was found a few times. This chain uses TRBV7-9 with TRBJ2-1; D is possibly TRBD2 (6 bases). V lost 1 base, J lost 2 bases, and 12 bases lay in between. The CDR3 extends over 16 amino acids. Germline lookup yields CDR1 SEHNR and CDR2 FQNEAQ (reference sequence). The CDR3 DNA reads as TGTGCCAGCAGCTTAGGGGACGGGAGCCCCTACAATGAGCAGTTCTTC. It yields the protein CASSLGDGSPYNEQFF.

The CDR3 bases are TGTGCCAGCAGGAGGGGGCAGGGAGCAGATACGCAGTATTTT. Translation: CASRRGQGADTQYF. The J gene is TRBJ2-3, the V gene TRBV2; the match to TRBD1 covers 7 bases. This CDR3 contains 14 residues. Germline CDR1 reads SNHLY; CDR2 reads FYNNEI. The V segment lost 6 bases and the J segment 4 bases; nucleotides outside the gene matches: 7.

V is TRBV7-9 and J is TRBJ2-5; TRBD2 matches 9 bases. Losses at the gene ends were 2 bases for V and 4 bases for J; bases not matched to a gene: 2. This CDR3 region has 14 residues. Germline V gene sequence: CDR1 SEHNR, CDR2 FQNEAQ (reference sequence). The CDR3, as DNA: TGTGCCAGCAGCTTAAATAGCGGGGGAGAGACCCAGTACTTC. Its translation is CASSLNSGGETQYF. Variable domain in full (rest from reference TRBV7-9 and TRBJ2-5): DTGVSQNPRHKITKRGQNVTFRCDPISEHNRLYWYRQTLGQGPEFLTYFQNEAQLEKSRLLSDRFSAERPKGSFSTLEIQRTEQGDSAMYLCASSLNSGGETQYFGPGTRLLVL.

This clonotype appeared a few times. V usage is TRBV7-2 and J usage is TRBJ2-7; 11 bases are a match to TRBD2. CDR1 and CDR2 from the germline V gene are SGHTA and FQGNSA. J gave up 3 bases and V 6 bases, and 7 bases lay outside the gene matches. The CDR3 contains 15 residues. The CDR3 is CASRERLAGRYEQYF. Written as DNA, the CDR3 is TGTGCCAGCAGGGAGAGACTAGCGGGACGCTACGAGCAGTACTTC.

This clonotype was seen a few times. The genes are TRBV6-1 and TRBJ2-5, with 10 nucleotides matching TRBD1. Germline V gives CDR1 MNHNS, CDR2 SASEGT. The length of the CDR3 is 19 residues. Losses at the gene ends were 6 bases for V and 4 bases for J; bases not matched to a gene: 20. CDR3 sequence reads: CASSRRTGGFSSAGETQYF. The CDR3 region has the DNA TGTGCCAGCAGCCGGAGGACAGGGGGTTTTTCCAGTGCGGGAGAGACCCAGTACTTC.